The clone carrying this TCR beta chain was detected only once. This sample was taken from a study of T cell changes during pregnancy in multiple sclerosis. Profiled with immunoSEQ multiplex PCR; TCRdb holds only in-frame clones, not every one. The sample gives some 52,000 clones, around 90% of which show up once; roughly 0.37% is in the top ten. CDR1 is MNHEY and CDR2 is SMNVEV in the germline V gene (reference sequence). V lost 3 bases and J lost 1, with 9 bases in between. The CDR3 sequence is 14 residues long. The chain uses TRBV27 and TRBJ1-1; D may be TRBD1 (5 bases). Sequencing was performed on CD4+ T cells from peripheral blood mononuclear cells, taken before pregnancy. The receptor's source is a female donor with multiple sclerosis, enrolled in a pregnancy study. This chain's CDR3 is CASSFYGQNTEAFF. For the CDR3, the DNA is TGTGCCAGCAGTTTCTATGGACAGAACACTGAAGCTTTCTTT.